This T cell receptor (beta chain) originates from a study of CD8 T cells in Susac syndrome. The controls were healthy donors who were matched for age and sex. The TEMRA cells underwent FACS enrichment, while the CD8+ and CD4+ T cells underwent negative isolation. Reverse transcription of roughly 0.45 to 1 ug RNA was carried out with random hexamers. An immunoSEQ multiplex PCR generated amplified TCR beta CDR3 products spanning 54 Vbeta and 13 Jbeta. TCRdb reanalysed the immunoSEQ multiplex PCR reads using MiXCR and keeps one entry per CDR3 protein. The sample consists of fewer than 150,000 distinct CDR3 sequences, about 93% of them appearing once. The receptor comes from a human donor in good health. Source material: CD8+ T cells from PBMCs.

The CDR3 sequence is CASSKGLSSYEQYF. In nucleotides, the CDR3 is TGTGCCAGCAGCAAGGGACTCAGCTCCTACGAGCAGTACTTC. The chain employs TRBV3-1 and TRBJ2-7; the D gene is possibly TRBD2 (6 bases). Germline CDR1 is LGHDT and CDR2 is YNNKEL (reference sequence). The CDR3 has 14 residues. With 5 bases removed from V and 0 bases from J, the gap between germline ends came to 11 bases.